At least ten counts were recorded for the clone carrying this T cell receptor (beta chain). iRepertoire HTBI primers and Arm-PCR of CDR3 regions built TCR beta libraries. Each CDR3 protein gets one entry after TCRdb re-called the multiplex PCR reads with MiXCR. The sample yields around 240,000 distinct CDR3 sequences, around 18% seen once. This entry comes from a study of regulatory T cells in long-lasting Graves disease. Germline lookup yields CDR1 DFQATT and CDR2 SNEGSKA (reference sequence). J was trimmed by 4 bases and V by 6 bases; bases with no gene match: 7. The CDR3 is made up of 13 amino acids. Time point noted: newly diagnosed GD, antithyroid drugs for less than 3 months. Preparation of the TCR library used RNA extracted from PBMCs. Separately, the same data were catalogued under a study of T cells in Graves' hyperthyroidism and ophthalmopathy. As that report states: The study defined stable Graves' hyperthyroidism as no ophthalmopathy progression within 18 months. Most thyroid clonotypes with frequency above 0.001 were detected in blood.

This sequence joins TRBV20-1 and TRBJ2-5, with 8 nucleotides matching TRBD1. This sample comprised peripheral blood mononuclear cells (PBMCs), obtained at new diagnosis, from a patient treated with antithyroid drugs. This TCR derives from a woman between 25 and 40 years old with Graves disease. CDR3 coding DNA: TGCAGTGCCCGGGGCCAGGGGGCAGAGACCCAGTACTTC. It codes for CSARGQGAETQYF.